This T cell receptor beta chain originates from a study of blood T cell repertoires in COVID-19. Trimming removed 0 bases at V and 6 bases at J, with 18 bases between. Per the germline V gene, CDR1 is SGHRS and CDR2 is YFSETQ. The CDR3 extends over 16 amino acids. The repertoire was sequenced with immunoSEQ multiplex PCR; TCRdb's copy has only in-frame clones and lacks some. The repertoire holds a few hundred thousand clones, with around 80% as singletons. The sequence was obtained from a human donor in a cohort sampled during active COVID-19. Sequenced: peripheral blood. This chain joins TRBV5-1 and TRBJ1-1, with a weak D call TRBD1 (6 bases). CDR3 region: CASSLGHTGGVSEAFF. The CDR3 nucleotides are TGCGCCAGCAGCTTGGGTCACACGGGGGGCGTCTCTGAAGCTTTCTTT.